One sample yielded the 26 T cell receptor beta chains listed below, sequenced in a study of T-cell reconstitution after alpha-beta-depleted transplantation in children. Library preparation (for TCRbeta) was performed with unique molecular identifiers. A single record per CDR3 protein comes from TCRdb applying MiXCR to the PCR reads. This sample has about a million distinct CDR3 sequences, with about 30% found just once. Sequences were derived from PBMCs, mostly from graft donor cells, sampled 360 days after TCRalphabeta/CD19-depleted stem cell transplant. These receptors originate from a boy younger than two who had a stem cell transplant for SCID, so the T cells may come from the graft donor.

This clonotype has more than one count but fewer than ten. The J gene is TRBJ2-2, the V gene TRBV2; tentative D call: TRBD1 (6 bases). The CDR3 loop spans 13 amino acids. Germline V gene lookup returns CDR1 SNHLY and CDR2 FYNNEI. Trimming took 7 bases from V and 1 from J, leaving 7 bases between them. This chain's CDR3 is CASTGQNTGELFF. CDR3 DNA sequence: TGTGCCAGCACGGGACAGAACACCGGGGAGCTGTTTTTT.

This clonotype was picked up many times. V and J are TRBV5-1 and TRBJ1-1; D is unresolved. Germline V lookup: CDR1 SGHRS, CDR2 YFSETQ. There are 14 residues in the CDR3. V was cut by 0 bases and J by 0 bases, with 6 bases left in between. The CDR3 sequence is CASSLDVVNTEAFF. CDR3 DNA: TGCGCCAGCAGCTTGGATGTTGTGAACACTGAAGCTTTCTTT.

The chain employs TRBV6-2 or TRBV6-3 and TRBJ2-1; D is perhaps TRBD1 (5 bases). CDR1 is MNHEY, CDR2 SVGEGT, per germline. V shed 5 bases and J shed 1 base, with 18 bases lying between them. The CDR3 covers 17 residues. CDR3 DNA: TGTGCCAGCAGTCCACGGCAGGGCGGTAGGTCCTACAATGAGCAGTTCTTC. Its translation: CASSPRQGGRSYNEQFF.

This clonotype was detected a few times. This chain joins TRBV20-1 and TRBJ2-2; D is perhaps TRBD1 (6 bases). The CDR3 totals 13 residues. V was cut by 0 bases and J by 8 bases, with 10 bases left in between. The germline gives CDR1 DFQATT, CDR2 SNEGSKA (reference sequence). CDR3 sequence (DNA): TGCAGTGCTAGAGAGGGGGCGCGGGGGGAGCTGTTTTTT. Translated: CSAREGARGELFF.

The chain is built from TRBV11-2 and TRBJ2-5, with 13 nucleotides matching TRBD2. Germline V gene sequence: CDR1 SGHAT, CDR2 FQNNGV. V dropped 3 bases and J dropped 3; count of bases not matched to a gene: 13. The CDR3 is 19 residues long. This CDR3 is CASSFFNTRTSGGEETQYF. For the CDR3, the DNA is TGTGCCAGCAGCTTTTTTAACACCCGGACTAGCGGGGGTGAAGAGACCCAGTACTTC.

This clonotype was picked up a small number of times. The genes are TRBV20-1 and TRBJ2-3, with D perhaps TRBD2 (6 bases). Trimming stripped 1 base from V and 0 bases from J, with 23 bases between. Germline CDR1 and CDR2: DFQATT and SNEGSKA (reference sequence). The CDR3 loop spans 19 amino acids. The CDR3 DNA is TGCAGTGCTAGAGGACCCGAGGGCAAGTGGAGGGCGAGCACAGATACGCAGTATTTT. Its protein is CSARGPEGKWRASTDTQYF.

V usage is TRBV5-1 and J usage is TRBJ1-2, with D uncertain. Trimming shortened V by 2 bases and J by 1 base, and 9 bases separated the two germline ends. Per germline, CDR1 SGHRS and CDR2 YFSETQ. The CDR3 runs to 14 residues. CDR3 DNA sequence: TGCGCCAGCAGCTTCCGGCAGAATAACTATGGCTACACCTTC. Translating it yields CASSFRQNNYGYTF.

This clonotype was counted once. As DNA, the CDR3 is TGCAGTGCTCGCAGGGAGGGGCCCAACACTGAAGCTTTCTTT. Protein product: CSARREGPNTEAFF. The rearrangement uses TRBV20-1 and TRBJ1-1; maybe TRBD1 (5 bases). The V end lost 5 bases, the J end lost 2 bases, and 15 bases lay between the germline ends. The CDR3 runs to 14 residues. Germline lookup yields CDR1 DFQATT and CDR2 SNEGSKA (reference sequence).

This clonotype was detected a few times. The genes are TRBV4-1 and TRBJ2-7; D is undetermined. There are 13 residues in the CDR3. Trimming removed 1 base from V and 4 bases from J, with 8 bases in between. CDR1 is MGHRA, CDR2 YSYEKL, per germline. CDR3 in DNA: TGCGCCAGCAGCCAAGGCGTGCTGTACGAGCAGTACTTC. It specifies CASSQGVLYEQYF.

This clonotype has just a few counts. The rearrangement uses TRBV12-5 and TRBJ2-1, with D perhaps matching TRBD1 or TRBD2 (5 bases each). CDR1 and CDR2 from the germline V gene are LGHNT and FRNRAP. The CDR3 loop spans 16 amino acids. Trimming cost V 6 bases and J 0 bases, with 15 bases left between them. CDR3 sequence reads: CASGPSPRGSYNEQFF. As DNA, the CDR3 is TGTGCTAGTGGCCCTTCACCGAGGGGCTCCTACAATGAGCAGTTCTTC.

The chain is built from TRBV29-1 and TRBJ2-2, with D perhaps assigned TRBD1 or TRBD2 (5 bases each). V lost 5 bases to trimming and J lost 2 bases, with 9 bases between them. CDR1 and CDR2 (germline): SQVTM, ANQGSEA. CDR3 length equals 13 residues. CDR3 sequence reads: CSVRDANTGELFF. The CDR3, as DNA: TGCAGCGTTAGGGACGCTAACACCGGGGAGCTGTTTTTT.

This clonotype turned up a few times. CDR3 residues: CAWSVLETQYF. The CDR3 region has the DNA TGTGCCTGGAGTGTGCTGGAGACCCAGTACTTC. The V and J genes are TRBV30 and TRBJ2-5; D is uncertain. The germline V gene encodes CDR1 GTSNPN and CDR2 SVGIG (reference sequence). The CDR3 is made up of 11 amino acids. The ends were cut back, 0 bases at V and 5 bases at J, with 4 bases in the middle. The whole variable domain, remainder taken from reference TRBV30 and TRBJ2-5, is SQTIHQWPATLVQPVGSPLSLECTVEGTSNPNLYWYRQAAGRGLQLLFYSVGIGQISSEVPQNLSASRPQDRQFILSSKKLLLSDSGFYLCAWSVLETQYFGPGTRLLVL.

The chain combines TRBV5-1 with TRBJ2-5; TRBD2 aligns across 16 bases. Trimming at V came to 4 bases and at J to 5 bases, leaving 14 bases not matched to a gene. The CDR3 extends over 19 amino acids. Germline V gives CDR1 SGHRS, CDR2 YFSETQ. CDR3 nucleotide sequence: TGCGCCAGCAGCCTATCCGGGACTAGCGGGGGGGCCTCGTATGAGACCCAGTACTTC. Encoded protein: CASSLSGTSGGASYETQYF.

The V and J genes are TRBV7-3 and TRBJ2-5; no definite D call. The CDR3 runs to 14 residues. Between the trimmed V and J ends, which lost 5 bases and 7 bases, there was a span of 17 bases. The germline V gene has CDR1 SGHTA and CDR2 FQGTGA. Here the CDR3 DNA reads TGTGCCAGCAGCCCCGCCCCGGGTTGGGCGACCCAGTACTTC. It is translated as CASSPAPGWATQYF.

This rearrangement joins TRBV18 to TRBJ1-3; TRBD1 is a possible D gene (5 bases). V lost 0 bases, J lost 0 bases, and 9 bases lay in between. The germline gives CDR1 KGHSH, CDR2 LQKENI. This CDR3 has 16 residues. The CDR3 bases are TGTGCCAGCTCACCACCATCCAGGGCCTCTGGAAACACCATATATTTT. It is translated as CASSPPSRASGNTIYF.

The CDR3 sequence: CSAKTGAGVSRNIQYF. In DNA form, the CDR3 reads TGCAGTGCCAAGACCGGAGCGGGGGTTTCCAGAAACATTCAGTACTTC. The genes are TRBV20-1 and TRBJ2-4; 8 nucleotides match TRBD2. The V gene end was trimmed by 6 bases and the J gene end by 6 bases; junction bases not matched to a gene: 16. Germline V gene lookup returns CDR1 DFQATT and CDR2 SNEGSKA (reference sequence). This CDR3 has 16 residues.

The rearrangement joins TRBV9 to TRBJ2-2, with D hard to call. V lost 3 bases, J lost 0 bases, and 9 bases lay in between. CDR3 length: 15 residues. Germline V gives CDR1 SGDLS, CDR2 YYNGEE. Here the CDR3 reads CASSGISPNTGELFF. DNA for the CDR3: TGTGCCAGCAGCGGAATCAGTCCGAACACCGGGGAGCTGTTTTTT.

This clonotype has ten or more counts. The chain recombines TRBV5-1 with TRBJ2-1; TRBD2 matches at 8 bases. CDR1 SGHRS and CDR2 YFSETQ come from the germline V gene. V dropped 4 bases and J dropped 2; count of bases not matched to a gene: 5. This CDR3 comprises 15 residues. The CDR3 region is CASSAGLVPYNEQFF. The CDR3 bases are TGCGCCAGCAGCGCGGGACTAGTACCCTACAATGAGCAGTTCTTC.

This clonotype was seen a few times. The rearrangement uses TRBV5-1 and TRBJ2-2, with unresolved D. This CDR3 spans 15 amino acids. Germline V CDR1 and CDR2: SGHRS, YFSETQ. V was pared by 0 bases and J by 7 bases, with 13 bases between. The CDR3 sequence: CASSLGLASVGELFF. The CDR3 coding sequence is TGCGCCAGCAGCTTGGGTTTGGCGTCGGTCGGGGAGCTGTTTTTT.

The chain employs TRBV7-2 and TRBJ2-7, with a weak D call TRBD1 (6 bases). The CDR3 loop spans 15 amino acids. V was pared by 5 bases and J by 2 bases, with 16 bases between. The germline V gene has CDR1 SGHTA and CDR2 FQGNSA. The CDR3 protein is CASSIGTWNTYEQYF. In DNA form, the CDR3 reads TGTGCCAGCAGCATCGGGACATGGAATACCTACGAGCAGTACTTC.

This clonotype was recorded only once. The chain uses TRBV4-1 and TRBJ2-1; 15 bases are a match to TRBD2. Germline-derived CDR1 and CDR2 are MGHRA and YSYEKL. The CDR3 covers 19 residues. V lost 4 bases, J lost 2 bases, and 9 bases stayed unmatched. As DNA, the CDR3 is TGCGCCAGCAGCCCCTTGGGACTAGCGGGGGGCCCCCCCTACAATGAGCAGTTCTTC. Protein sequence: CASSPLGLAGGPPYNEQFF.

The V gene is TRBV2, the J gene TRBJ2-7; tentatively, D is TRBD1 (6 bases). Per the germline V gene, CDR1 is SNHLY and CDR2 is FYNNEI. This CDR3 contains 14 residues. The V end lost 3 bases, the J end lost 6 bases, and 15 bases lay between the germline ends. CDR3 amino acids: CASSEGSGVSEQYF. Written as DNA, the CDR3 is TGTGCCAGCAGTGAGGGGTCAGGGGTATCCGAGCAGTACTTC.

This clonotype has more than one count but fewer than ten. One end of the junction is discordant with germline, which a read error may explain. The V gene is TRBV6-2 or TRBV6-3, the J gene TRBJ1-2, with 8 nucleotides matching TRBD1. This CDR3 region has 16 residues. Germline assignment: CDR1 MNHEY and CDR2 SVGEGT. Written as DNA, the CDR3 is TGTGCCAGCAGCTACTTCCGGACAGGGAGCTTCTATGGCTACACCTTC. It specifies CASSYFRTGSFYGYTF.

This rearrangement joins TRBV4-2 to TRBJ2-5; TRBD1 agrees at 10 bases. J lost 5 bases, V lost 5 bases, and 5 bases had no gene match. The CDR3 is 14 amino acids. Germline values: CDR1 LGHNA, CDR2 YNFKEQ. The CDR3 region has the DNA TGTGCCAGCAGCTCGCAGGACAGGGGGGAGACCCAGTACTTC. Its protein is CASSSQDRGETQYF.

This chain links TRBV18 with TRBJ2-2; D is unresolved. The CDR3 is made up of 17 amino acids. V lost 5 bases, J lost 3 bases, and 19 bases lay in between. The germline V gene has CDR1 KGHSH and CDR2 LQKENI. The CDR3 reads CASSFSGYSADTGELFF. CDR3 sequence (DNA): TGTGCCAGCTCATTCTCCGGGTATTCGGCGGACACCGGGGAGCTGTTTTTT.

This clonotype has more than one count but fewer than ten. The CDR3 nucleotides are TGTGCCAGCAGTCCGCGACAGGGTAGCACCGGGGAGCTGTTTTTT. Translating it yields CASSPRQGSTGELFF. This rearrangement joins TRBV27 to TRBJ2-2; 7 nucleotides align to TRBD1. V shed 5 bases and J 4 bases; nucleotides not matched to a gene: 7. The CDR3 covers 15 residues. Per the germline V gene, CDR1 is MNHEY and CDR2 is SMNVEV (reference sequence).